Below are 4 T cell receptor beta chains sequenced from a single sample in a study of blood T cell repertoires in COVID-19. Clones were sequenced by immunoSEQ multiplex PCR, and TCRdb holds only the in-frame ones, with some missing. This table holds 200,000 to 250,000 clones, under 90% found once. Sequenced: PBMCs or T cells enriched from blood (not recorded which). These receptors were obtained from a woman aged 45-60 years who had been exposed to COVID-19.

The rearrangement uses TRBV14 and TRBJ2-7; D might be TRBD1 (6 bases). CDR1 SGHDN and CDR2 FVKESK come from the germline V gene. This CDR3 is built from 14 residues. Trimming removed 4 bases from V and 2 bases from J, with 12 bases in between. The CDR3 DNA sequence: TGTGCCAGCAGCCGCGCTGGACAGCCCTACGAGCAGTACTTC. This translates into CASSRAGQPYEQYF. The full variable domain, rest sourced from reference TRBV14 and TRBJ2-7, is EAGVTQFPSHSVIEKGQTVTLRCDPISGHDNLYWYRRVMGKEIKFLLHFVKESKQDESGMPNNRFLAERTGGTYSTLKVQPAELEDSGVYFCASSRAGQPYEQYFGPGTRLTVT.

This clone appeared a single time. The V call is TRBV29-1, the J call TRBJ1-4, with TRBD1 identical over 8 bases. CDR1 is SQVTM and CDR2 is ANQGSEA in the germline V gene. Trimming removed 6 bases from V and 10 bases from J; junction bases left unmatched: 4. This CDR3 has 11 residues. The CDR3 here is CSVDTGGKLFF. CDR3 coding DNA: TGCAGCGTAGACACAGGGGGAAAACTGTTTTTT.

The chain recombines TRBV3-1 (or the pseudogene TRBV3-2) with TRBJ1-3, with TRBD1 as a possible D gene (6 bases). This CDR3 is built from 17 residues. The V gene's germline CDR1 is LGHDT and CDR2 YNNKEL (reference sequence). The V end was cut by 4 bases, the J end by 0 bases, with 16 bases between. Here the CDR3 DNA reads TGTGCCAGCAGCCTTAGCCTAGGACAGAGCTCTGGAAACACCATATATTTT. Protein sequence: CASSLSLGQSSGNTIYF.

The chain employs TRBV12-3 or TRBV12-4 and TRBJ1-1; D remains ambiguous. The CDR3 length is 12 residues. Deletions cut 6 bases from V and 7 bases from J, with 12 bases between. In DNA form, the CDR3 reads TGTGCCAGCAGCCTTGCCTCGGGTGAAGCTTTCTTT. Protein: CASSLASGEAFF.